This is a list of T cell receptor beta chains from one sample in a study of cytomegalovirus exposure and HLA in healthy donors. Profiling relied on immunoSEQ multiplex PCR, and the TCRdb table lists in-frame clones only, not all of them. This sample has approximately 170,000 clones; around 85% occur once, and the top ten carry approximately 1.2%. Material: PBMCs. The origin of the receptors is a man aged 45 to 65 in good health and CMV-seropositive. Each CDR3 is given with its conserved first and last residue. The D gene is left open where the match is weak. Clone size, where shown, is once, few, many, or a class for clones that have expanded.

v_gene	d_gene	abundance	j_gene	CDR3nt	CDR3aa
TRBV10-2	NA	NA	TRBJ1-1	TGCGCCAGCGGGCCGGCAAGCTTGAACACTGAAGCTTTCTTT	CASGPASLNTEAFF
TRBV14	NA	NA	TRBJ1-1	TGTGCCAGCAGCCAAGACGGGAAACCCACTGAAGCTTTCTTT	CASSQDGKPTEAFF
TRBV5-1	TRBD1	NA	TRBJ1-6	TGCGCCAGCAGCTGGGCCGGGACAGATTCACCCCTCCACTTT	CASSWAGTDSPLHF
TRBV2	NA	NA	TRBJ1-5	TGTGCCAGCACTGACCGTAGCAATCAGCCCCAGCATTTT	CASTDRSNQPQHF
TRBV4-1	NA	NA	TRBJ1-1	TGCGCCAGCAGCCAACCCAGGGGAAGCACTGAAGCTTTCTTT	CASSQPRGSTEAFF
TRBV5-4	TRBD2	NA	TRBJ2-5	TGTGCCAGCAGCTTGGTGGGAGGGGAGACCCAGTACTTC	CASSLVGGETQYF
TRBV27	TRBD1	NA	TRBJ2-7	TGTGCCAGCAGTCTAAAAGGGGGCTCCTCCTACGAGCAGTACTTC	CASSLKGGSSYEQYF
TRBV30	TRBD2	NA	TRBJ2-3	TGTGCCGGGGGGGAAGATACGCAGTATTTT	CAGGEDTQYF
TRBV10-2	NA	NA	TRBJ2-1	TGCGCCAGCAGTGACCTATACAATGAGCAGTTCTTC	CASSDLYNEQFF
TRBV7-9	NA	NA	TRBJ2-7	TGTGCCAGCAGTGGACTGGTGTCCTACGAGCAGTACTTC	CASSGLVSYEQYF
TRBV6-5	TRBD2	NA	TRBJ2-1	TGTGCCAGCTCGGCTAGCGGGGGGGCCTATGAGCAGTTCTTC	CASSASGGAYEQFF
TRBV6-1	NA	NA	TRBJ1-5	TGTGCCAGCAGTGTGAGTAGCAATCAGCCCCAGCATTTT	CASSVSSNQPQHF
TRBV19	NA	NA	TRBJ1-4	TGTGCCAGTAGTATTGGAAACAGGGATGAAAAACTGTTTTTT	CASSIGNRDEKLFF
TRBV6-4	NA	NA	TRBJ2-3	TGTGCCAGCAAAGGCGGGGGCCACACAGATACGCAGTATTTT	CASKGGGHTDTQYF
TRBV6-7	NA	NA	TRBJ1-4	TGTGCCAGCAGTTACTCCGGGACTTGGGCCACTAATGAAAAACTGTTTTTT	CASSYSGTWATNEKLFF
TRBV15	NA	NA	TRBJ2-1	TGTGCCACCAGCACTAAGACTAGGCAATCGGATACGCAGTTCTTC	CATSTKTRQSDTQFF
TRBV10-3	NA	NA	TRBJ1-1	TGTGCCATCAGTGCCCCATCAGGGACTGAAGCTTTCTTT	CAISAPSGTEAFF
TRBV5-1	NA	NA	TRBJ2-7	TGCGCCAGCAGCGGGGCTTACGAGCAGTACTTC	CASSGAYEQYF
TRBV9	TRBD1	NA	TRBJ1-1	TGTGCCAGCAGCGTAGGCACAGGGGCTTTGAACACTGAAGCTTTCTTT	CASSVGTGALNTEAFF
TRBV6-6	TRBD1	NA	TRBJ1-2	TGTGCCAGCAGCCCGACAGGGACCTATGGCTACACCTTC	CASSPTGTYGYTF
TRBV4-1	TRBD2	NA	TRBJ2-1	TGCGCCAGCAGCCCGCGGGGGGGCCCATACAATGAGCAGTTCTTC	CASSPRGGPYNEQFF
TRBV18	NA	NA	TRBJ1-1	TGTGCCAGCTCACTTGCGGGTCCCACTGAAGCTTTCTTT	CASSLAGPTEAFF
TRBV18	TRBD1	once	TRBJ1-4	TGTGCCAGCTCACCCCAGGGGGCGGTTGATGAAAAACTGTTTTTT	CASSPQGAVDEKLFF
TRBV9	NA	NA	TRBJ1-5	TGTGCCAGCAGCCCGGGGGTGGGGCACGGTAGCAATCAGCCCCAGCATTTT	CASSPGVGHGSNQPQHF
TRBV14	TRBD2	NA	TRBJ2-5	TGTGCCAGCAGCCGGACTAGTCGGGAGACCCAGTACTTC	CASSRTSRETQYF
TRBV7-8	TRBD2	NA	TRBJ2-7	TGTGCCAGCAGCTTTAGCGGGAGGACCTACGAGCAGTACTTC	CASSFSGRTYEQYF
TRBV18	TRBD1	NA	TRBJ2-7	TGTGCCAGCTCACCGGGGAAGACAGGGCCCTACGAGCAGTACTTC	CASSPGKTGPYEQYF
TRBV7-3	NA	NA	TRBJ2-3	TGTGCCAGCAGCTTACGAAGCGGCGGACGCACAGATACGCAGTATTTT	CASSLRSGGRTDTQYF
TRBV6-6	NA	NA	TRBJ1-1	TGTGCCAGCAGTTACCCGGAGGGAAAAACTGAAGCTTTCTTT	CASSYPEGKTEAFF
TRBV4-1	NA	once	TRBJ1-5	TGCGCCAGCAGCCAACCCTCCGGGAGGAATCAGCCCCAGCATTTT	CASSQPSGRNQPQHF
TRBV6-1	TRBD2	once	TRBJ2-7	TGTGCCAGCAGTGAGGCCGGACTAGGGTCTGGGGCCGAGCAGTACTTC	CASSEAGLGSGAEQYF
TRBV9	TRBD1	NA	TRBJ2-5	TGTGCCAGCAGCGTAATCGGTCTAGGGGGACAGGGTAGTTCGGAGACCCAGTACTTC	CASSVIGLGGQGSSETQYF
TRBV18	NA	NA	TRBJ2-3	TGTGCCAGCTCACCACGCCCGGACATATGGGGTCCAACCACAGATACGCAGTATTTT	CASSPRPDIWGPTTDTQYF
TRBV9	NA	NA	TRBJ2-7	TGTGCCAGCAGCTTTCAGGGGGGCTACGAGCAGTACTTC	CASSFQGGYEQYF
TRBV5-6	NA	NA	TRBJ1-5	TGTGCCAGCAGCGCCCGAGGAGGGGTAGGGCAGCCCCAGCATTTT	CASSARGGVGQPQHF
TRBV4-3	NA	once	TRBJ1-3	TGCGCCAGCAGCCAAGATACCGGGTCAGGAAACACCATATATTTT	CASSQDTGSGNTIYF
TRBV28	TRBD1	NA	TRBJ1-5	TGTGCCAGCACGACAGGGGGTGGTTATAGCAATCAGCCCCAGCATTTT	CASTTGGGYSNQPQHF
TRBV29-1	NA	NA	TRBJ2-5	TGCAGCGCGGGGGGCGATCAAGAGACCCAGTACTTC	CSAGGDQETQYF
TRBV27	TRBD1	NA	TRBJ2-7	TGTGCCAGCAGGAGGACAGGGGAGTTCTACGAGCAGTACTTC	CASRRTGEFYEQYF
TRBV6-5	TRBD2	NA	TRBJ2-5	TGTGCCAGCACCGAACCGACTAGCGGGAGGGCGAACCAGTACTTC	CASTEPTSGRANQYF
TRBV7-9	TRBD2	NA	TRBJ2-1	TGTGCCAGCAGCTTAGGACTAGCGGGGGTCTACAATGAGCAGTTCTTC	CASSLGLAGVYNEQFF
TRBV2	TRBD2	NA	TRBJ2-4	TGTGCCAGCAACCGGGGGGAATTAAACATTCAGTACTTC	CASNRGELNIQYF
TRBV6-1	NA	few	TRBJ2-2	TGTGCCAGCAGTAAACAGGGCCCCACCGGGGAGCTGTTTTTT	CASSKQGPTGELFF
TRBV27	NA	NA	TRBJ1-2	TGTGCCAGCAGAGGTCCGGGATGGTATGGCTACACCTTC	CASRGPGWYGYTF